One TCR beta chain is described in this entry. Its specificity is unknown. This sample is drawn from a study of PD-1 blockade in classical Hodgkin lymphoma. V was pared by 3 bases and J by 2 bases, with 11 bases between. The CDR3 extends over 15 amino acids. Germline V lookup: CDR1 KGHSH, CDR2 LQKENI. Findings and limits, study-wide: CD8+ TCR diversity did not rise significantly by C4D1, unlike CD4+. Baseline TCR diversity was reportedly lower in newly diagnosed patients than healthy donors.

There was relapse after autologous stem cell transplantation in every patient, and there was variation in brentuximab vedotin exposure. Clones were sequenced by immunoSEQ multiplex PCR, and TCRdb holds only the in-frame ones, with some missing. The data show 20,000 to 25,000 clones, with around 63% seen just once and 3% to 4% held by the top ten. V usage is TRBV18 and J usage is TRBJ2-1; weak D call: TRBD2 (5 bases). This clonotype was sampled from a human donor with classical Hodgkin lymphoma. Here the sequenced sample was peripheral blood mononuclear cells (PBMCs), taken at baseline. CDR3 in amino acids: CASSPGVPTYNEQFF. The CDR3 DNA reads TGTGCCAGCTCACCCGGGGTCCCTACCTACAATGAGCAGTTCTTC.